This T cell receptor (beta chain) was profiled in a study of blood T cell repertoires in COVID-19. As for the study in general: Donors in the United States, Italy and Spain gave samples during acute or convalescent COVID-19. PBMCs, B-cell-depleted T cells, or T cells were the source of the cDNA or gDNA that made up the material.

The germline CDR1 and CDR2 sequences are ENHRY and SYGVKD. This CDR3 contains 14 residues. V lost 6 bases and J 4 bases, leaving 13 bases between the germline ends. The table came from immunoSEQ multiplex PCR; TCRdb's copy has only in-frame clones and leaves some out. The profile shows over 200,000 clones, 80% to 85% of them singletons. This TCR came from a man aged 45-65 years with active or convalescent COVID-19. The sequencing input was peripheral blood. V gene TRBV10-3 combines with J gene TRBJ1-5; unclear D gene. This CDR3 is CAIRDGPGNQPQHF. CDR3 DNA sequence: TGTGCCATCAGAGACGGCCCCGGGAATCAGCCCCAGCATTTT.